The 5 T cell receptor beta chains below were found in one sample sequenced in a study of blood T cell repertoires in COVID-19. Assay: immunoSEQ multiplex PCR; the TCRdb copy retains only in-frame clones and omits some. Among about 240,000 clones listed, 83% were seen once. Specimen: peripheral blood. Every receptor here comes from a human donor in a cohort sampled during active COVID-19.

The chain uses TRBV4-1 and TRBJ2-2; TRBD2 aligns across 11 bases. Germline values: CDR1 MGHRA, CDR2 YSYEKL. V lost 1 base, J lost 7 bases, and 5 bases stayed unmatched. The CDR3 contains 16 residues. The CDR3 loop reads CASSQGSGRANGELFF. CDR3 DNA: TGCGCCAGCAGCCAAGGTAGCGGGAGGGCCAACGGGGAGCTGTTTTTT.

CDR3 DNA: TGTGCCAGCAGCCTCGGGGTGAGCGGCACCGGGGAGCTGTTTTTT. It encodes CASSLGVSGTGELFF. The chain has TRBV5-5 and TRBJ2-2; a possible D gene is TRBD2 (5 bases). V lost 4 bases, J lost 4 bases, and 14 bases lay in between. Germline V gene sequence: CDR1 SGHKS, CDR2 YYEKEE (reference sequence). The CDR3 loop spans 15 amino acids. Full variable domain (remainder filled in from reference TRBV5-5 and TRBJ2-2): DAGVTQSPTHLIKTRGQQVTLRCSPISGHKSVSWYQQVLGQGPQFIFQYYEKEERGRGNFPDRFSARQFPNYSSELNVNALLLGDSALYLCASSLGVSGTGELFFGEGSRLTVL.

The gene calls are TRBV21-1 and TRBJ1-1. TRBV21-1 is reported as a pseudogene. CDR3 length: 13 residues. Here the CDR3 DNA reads TGTGCCAGCAGCAGAGAGATGAACACTGAAGCTTTCTTT. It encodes CASSREMNTEAFF.

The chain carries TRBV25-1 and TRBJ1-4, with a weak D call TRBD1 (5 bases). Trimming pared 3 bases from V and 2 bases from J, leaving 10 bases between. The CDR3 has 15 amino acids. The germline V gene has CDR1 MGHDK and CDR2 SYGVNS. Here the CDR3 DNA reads TGTGCCAGCAGTGAGACAGTGACGACTAATGAAAAACTGTTTTTT. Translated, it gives CASSETVTTNEKLFF.

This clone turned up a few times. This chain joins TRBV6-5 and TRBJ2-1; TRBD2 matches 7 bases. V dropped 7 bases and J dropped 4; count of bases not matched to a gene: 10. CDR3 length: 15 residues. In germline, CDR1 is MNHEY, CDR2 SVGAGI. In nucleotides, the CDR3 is TGTGCCAGCACCCGGAGGGCTAGCGGTTACAATGAGCAGTTCTTC. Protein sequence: CASTRRASGYNEQFF.